This T cell receptor beta chain stems from a study of blood T cell repertoires in COVID-19. Study-wide background: Specimens from acute and convalescent COVID-19 originated in the United States, Italy and Spain.

In the study's own analysis: Estimates of nucleated cell counts were drawn from the amplification of reference gene primers. The assay was immunoSEQ multiplex PCR, and TCRdb's table has in-frame clones only and misses some. The V and J calls and clone size come from that table; D and trimming were worked out from the DNA. The sample holds under 200,000 clones, 82% seen once. Germline loops: CDR1 SGHTA, CDR2 FQGTGA. This CDR3 comprises 15 residues. V was pared by 0 bases and J by 2 bases, with 1 base of the junction left unmatched. The study counted Cohort 3 donors as recovered given two negative PCRs, clearance, or symptom resolution.

The V gene is TRBV7-3, the J gene TRBJ1-5; 7 bases align to TRBD1. The sample consisted of PBMCs or T cells enriched from blood (not recorded which). This receptor was obtained from a man between 60 and 75 years old who had recovered from COVID-19. The CDR3 DNA reads TGTGCCAGCAGCTTAACAGGACAGGGCAATCAGCCCCAGCATTTT. Translation gives CASSLTGQGNQPQHF.